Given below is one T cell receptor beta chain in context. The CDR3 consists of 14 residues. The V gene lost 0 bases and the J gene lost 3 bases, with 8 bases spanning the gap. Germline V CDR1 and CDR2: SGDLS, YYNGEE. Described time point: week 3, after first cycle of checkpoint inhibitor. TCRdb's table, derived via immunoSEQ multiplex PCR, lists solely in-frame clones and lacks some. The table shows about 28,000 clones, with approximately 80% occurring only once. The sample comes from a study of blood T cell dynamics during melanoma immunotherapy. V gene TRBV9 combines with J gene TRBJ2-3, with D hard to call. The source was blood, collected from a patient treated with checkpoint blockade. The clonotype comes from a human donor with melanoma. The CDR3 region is CASSVDIGTDTQYF. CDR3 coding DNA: TGTGCCAGCAGCGTAGATATAGGTACAGATACGCAGTATTTT.